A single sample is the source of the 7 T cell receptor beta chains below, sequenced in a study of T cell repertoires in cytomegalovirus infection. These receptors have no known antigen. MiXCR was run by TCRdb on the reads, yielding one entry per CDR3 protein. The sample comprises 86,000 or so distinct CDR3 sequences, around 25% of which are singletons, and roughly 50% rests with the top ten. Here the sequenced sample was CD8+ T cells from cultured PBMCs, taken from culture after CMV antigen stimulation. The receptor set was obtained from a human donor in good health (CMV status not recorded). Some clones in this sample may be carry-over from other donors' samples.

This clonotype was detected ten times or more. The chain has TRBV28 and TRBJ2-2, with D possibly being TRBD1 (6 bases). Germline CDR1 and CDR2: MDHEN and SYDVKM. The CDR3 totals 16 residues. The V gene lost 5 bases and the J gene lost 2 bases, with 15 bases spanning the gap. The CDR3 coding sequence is TGTGCCAGCAGTATGTCAGGGACAATAAACACCGGGGAGCTGTTTTTT. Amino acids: CASSMSGTINTGELFF.

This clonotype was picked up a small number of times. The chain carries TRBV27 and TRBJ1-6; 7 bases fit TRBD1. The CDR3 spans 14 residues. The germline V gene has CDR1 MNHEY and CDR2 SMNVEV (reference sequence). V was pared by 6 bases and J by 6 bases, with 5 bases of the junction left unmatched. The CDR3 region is CASRRTGGNSPLHF. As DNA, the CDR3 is TGTGCCAGCAGGAGGACAGGAGGTAATTCACCCCTCCACTTT.

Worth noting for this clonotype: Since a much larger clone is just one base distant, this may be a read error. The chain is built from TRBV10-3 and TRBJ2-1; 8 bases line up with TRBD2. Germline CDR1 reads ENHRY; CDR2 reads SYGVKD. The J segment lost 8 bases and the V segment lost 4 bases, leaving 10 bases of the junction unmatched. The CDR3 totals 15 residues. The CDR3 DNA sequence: TGTGCCATCAGTGGTCAGGCGGGAGGTGGTTATGAGCAGTTCTTC. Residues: CAISGQAGGGYEQFF.

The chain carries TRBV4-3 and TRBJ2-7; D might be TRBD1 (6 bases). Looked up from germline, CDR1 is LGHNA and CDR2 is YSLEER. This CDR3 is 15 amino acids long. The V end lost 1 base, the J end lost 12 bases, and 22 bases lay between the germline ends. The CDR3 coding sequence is TGCGCCAGCAGCCAAGTCCCGAGGGGGATCGATCAAGTGTACTTC. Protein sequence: CASSQVPRGIDQVYF.

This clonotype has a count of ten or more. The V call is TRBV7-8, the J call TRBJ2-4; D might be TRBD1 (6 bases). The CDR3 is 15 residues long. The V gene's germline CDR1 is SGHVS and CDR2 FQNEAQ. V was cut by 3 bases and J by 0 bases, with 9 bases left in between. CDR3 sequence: CASSLPGVAKNIQYF. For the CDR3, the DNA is TGTGCCAGCAGCTTGCCAGGGGTAGCCAAAAACATTCAGTACTTC.

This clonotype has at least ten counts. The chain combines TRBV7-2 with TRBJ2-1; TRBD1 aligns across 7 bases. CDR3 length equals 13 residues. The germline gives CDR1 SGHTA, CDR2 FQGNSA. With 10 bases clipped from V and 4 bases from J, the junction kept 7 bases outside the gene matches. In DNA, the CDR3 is TGTGCCACTCGGACAGGTGGATACAATGAGCAGTTCTTC. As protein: CATRTGGYNEQFF.

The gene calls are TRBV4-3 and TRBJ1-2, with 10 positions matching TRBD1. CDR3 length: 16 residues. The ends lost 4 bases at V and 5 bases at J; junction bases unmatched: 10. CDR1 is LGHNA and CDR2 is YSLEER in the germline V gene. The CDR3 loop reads CASSRKERQGAYGYTF. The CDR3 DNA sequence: TGCGCCAGCAGCCGGAAGGAGAGACAGGGGGCATATGGCTACACCTTC.